Listed below are T cell receptor beta chains from one sample, sequenced in a study of cytomegalovirus exposure and HLA in healthy donors. Produced via immunoSEQ multiplex PCR; TCRdb's table is partial and in-frame only. Of about 150,000 clones in the sample, 86% were seen once. The sample was PBMCs. The receptors here all came from a human donor in good health. Each CDR3 is given with its conserved first and last residue. Each record gives: J gene, clone size, D gene, V gene, CDR3 protein, CDR3 DNA. A D gene is named only where the DNA matches it firmly. Some rows mark clone size as missing; the rest say once, few, many or name a class of expanded clone.

j_call: TRBJ1-5; clone_size: -; d_call: -; v_call: TRBV2; cdr3_aa: CASSEGAPVNQPQHF; cdr3_nt: TGTGCCAGCAGTGAAGGGGCTCCAGTGAATCAGCCCCAGCATTTT
j_call: TRBJ1-5; clone_size: -; d_call: -; v_call: TRBV6-6; cdr3_aa: CASSRQGGQPQHF; cdr3_nt: TGTGCCAGCAGTCGTCAGGGTGGCCAGCCCCAGCATTTT
j_call: TRBJ2-3; clone_size: -; d_call: TRBD2; v_call: TRBV29-1; cdr3_aa: CSVDSGGTSLDTQYF; cdr3_nt: TGCAGCGTTGACTCCGGGGGGACTAGTCTAGATACGCAGTATTTT
j_call: TRBJ2-3; clone_size: -; d_call: -; v_call: TRBV28; cdr3_aa: CASSSPPGLDTQYF; cdr3_nt: TGTGCCAGCAGTTCCCCTCCAGGCCTAGATACGCAGTATTTT
j_call: TRBJ2-3; clone_size: once; d_call: -; v_call: TRBV6-9; cdr3_aa: CASSYLRRDTSSTDTQYF; cdr3_nt: TGTGCCAGCAGTTATCTACGCCGGGACACGTCTAGCACAGATACGCAGTATTTT
j_call: TRBJ1-2; clone_size: once; d_call: TRBD1; v_call: TRBV7-9; cdr3_aa: CASSSGQGLYGYTF; cdr3_nt: TGTGCCAGCAGCTCGGGACAGGGTTTGTATGGCTACACCTTC
j_call: TRBJ2-5; clone_size: -; d_call: -; v_call: TRBV5-8; cdr3_aa: CASSLLVVETQYF; cdr3_nt: TGTGCCAGCAGCTTGTTGGTAGTCGAGACCCAGTACTTC
j_call: TRBJ2-1; clone_size: once; d_call: TRBD2; v_call: TRBV27; cdr3_aa: CASSFGTSVLERNEQFF; cdr3_nt: TGTGCCAGCAGTTTCGGGACTAGCGTCTTGGAGCGCAATGAGCAGTTCTTC
j_call: TRBJ2-3; clone_size: -; d_call: TRBD1; v_call: TRBV27; cdr3_aa: CASRRDSFARTDTQYF; cdr3_nt: TGTGCCAGCAGAAGGGACAGCTTCGCCCGCACAGATACGCAGTATTTT
j_call: TRBJ1-5; clone_size: few; d_call: -; v_call: TRBV27; cdr3_aa: CASSWRGRQPQHF; cdr3_nt: TGTGCCAGCAGTTGGAGGGGACGGCAGCCCCAGCATTTT
j_call: TRBJ2-2; clone_size: once; d_call: -; v_call: TRBV28; cdr3_aa: CASSVSTGELFF; cdr3_nt: TGTGCCAGCAGTGTGAGCACCGGGGAGCTGTTTTTT
j_call: TRBJ1-2; clone_size: -; d_call: -; v_call: TRBV7-3; cdr3_aa: CASSLGRWDGYTF; cdr3_nt: TGTGCCAGCAGCTTGGGGAGGTGGGATGGCTACACCTTC
j_call: TRBJ2-1; clone_size: -; d_call: -; v_call: TRBV30; cdr3_aa: CAWKSWASANEQFF; cdr3_nt: TGTGCCTGGAAGTCATGGGCTAGCGCAAATGAGCAGTTCTTC
j_call: TRBJ1-1; clone_size: -; d_call: -; v_call: TRBV6-5; cdr3_aa: CASSFSRGYMNTEAFF; cdr3_nt: TGTGCCAGCAGTTTCTCAAGGGGCTACATGAACACTGAAGCTTTCTTT
j_call: TRBJ1-1; clone_size: -; d_call: -; v_call: TRBV6-6; cdr3_aa: CASSPGTPVEAFF; cdr3_nt: TGTGCCAGCAGTCCCGGGACACCCGTTGAAGCTTTCTTT
j_call: TRBJ2-7; clone_size: -; d_call: TRBD1; v_call: TRBV7-3; cdr3_aa: CASSKGQGESYEQYF; cdr3_nt: TGTGCCAGCAGCAAGGGACAGGGGGAATCCTACGAGCAGTACTTC
j_call: TRBJ1-2; clone_size: -; d_call: -; v_call: TRBV30; cdr3_aa: CAWTGENGRHGYTF; cdr3_nt: TGTGCCTGGACAGGAGAGAACGGGAGACATGGCTACACCTTC
j_call: TRBJ1-5; clone_size: -; d_call: -; v_call: TRBV19; cdr3_aa: CASSMGAGRYQPQHF; cdr3_nt: TGTGCCAGTAGTATGGGGGCAGGTAGGTATCAGCCCCAGCATTTT
j_call: TRBJ1-1; clone_size: -; d_call: TRBD1; v_call: TRBV27; cdr3_aa: CASSTGDRGLAEAFF; cdr3_nt: TGTGCCAGCAGTACAGGGGACAGGGGTCTCGCTGAAGCTTTCTTT
j_call: TRBJ2-7; clone_size: -; d_call: -; v_call: TRBV6-1; cdr3_aa: CASSRDDSSSYEQYF; cdr3_nt: TGTGCCAGCAGTCGAGACGACAGTTCCTCCTACGAGCAGTACTTC
j_call: TRBJ2-6; clone_size: -; d_call: TRBD1; v_call: TRBV5-1; cdr3_aa: CASSLGQGAQYGANVLTF; cdr3_nt: TGCGCCAGCAGCTTGGGGCAGGGGGCGCAGTATGGGGCCAACGTCCTGACTTTC
j_call: TRBJ1-5; clone_size: -; d_call: TRBD1; v_call: TRBV6-6; cdr3_aa: CASAKQGLDQPQHF; cdr3_nt: TGTGCCAGCGCAAAACAGGGGCTAGATCAGCCCCAGCATTTT
j_call: TRBJ2-7; clone_size: -; d_call: -; v_call: TRBV25-1; cdr3_aa: CASSEYRMGSTEQYF; cdr3_nt: TGTGCCAGCAGTGAATACAGGATGGGTTCGACGGAGCAGTACTTC
j_call: TRBJ1-2; clone_size: -; d_call: -; v_call: TRBV11-2; cdr3_aa: CASRLRAGYGYTF; cdr3_nt: TGTGCCAGCAGATTGCGGGCCGGCTATGGCTACACCTTC
j_call: TRBJ2-3; clone_size: -; d_call: -; v_call: TRBV9; cdr3_aa: CASSTSRGTDTQYF; cdr3_nt: TGTGCCAGCAGCACCTCTCGGGGCACAGATACGCAGTATTTT
j_call: TRBJ2-1; clone_size: -; d_call: -; v_call: TRBV6-5; cdr3_aa: CASSYRTALYNEQFF; cdr3_nt: TGTGCCAGCAGCTACCGGACAGCGCTCTACAATGAGCAGTTCTTC
j_call: TRBJ2-3; clone_size: -; d_call: TRBD2; v_call: TRBV2; cdr3_aa: CASQIRGGTQYF; cdr3_nt: TGTGCCAGCCAAATCCGGGGGGGTACGCAGTATTTT
j_call: TRBJ2-4; clone_size: -; d_call: -; v_call: TRBV28; cdr3_aa: CASSFFDGGKNIQYF; cdr3_nt: TGTGCCAGCAGTTTTTTTGACGGAGGGAAAAACATTCAGTACTTC
j_call: TRBJ1-5; clone_size: -; d_call: TRBD1; v_call: TRBV27; cdr3_aa: CASSPTTGMNQPQHF; cdr3_nt: TGTGCCAGCAGTCCTACGACAGGGATGAATCAGCCCCAGCATTTT
j_call: TRBJ2-7; clone_size: -; d_call: -; v_call: TRBV7-2; cdr3_aa: CASSLLTGNYEQYF; cdr3_nt: TGTGCCAGCAGCTTATTGACGGGGAACTACGAGCAGTACTTC
j_call: TRBJ1-1; clone_size: -; d_call: -; v_call: TRBV5-1; cdr3_aa: CASSLAGTMNTEAFF; cdr3_nt: TGCGCCAGCAGCTTGGCCGGGACTATGAACACTGAAGCTTTCTTT
j_call: TRBJ1-2; clone_size: -; d_call: TRBD1; v_call: TRBV29-1; cdr3_aa: CSVEVDRRYYGYTF; cdr3_nt: TGCAGCGTTGAAGTGGACAGGAGATACTATGGCTACACCTTC
j_call: TRBJ2-7; clone_size: -; d_call: -; v_call: TRBV11-2; cdr3_aa: CASSLRGTAYEQYF; cdr3_nt: TGTGCCAGCAGCTTACGCGGGACAGCCTACGAGCAGTACTTC
j_call: TRBJ1-1; clone_size: -; d_call: TRBD1; v_call: TRBV2; cdr3_aa: CASSLGQETEAFF; cdr3_nt: TGTGCCAGCAGTCTCGGACAGGAGACTGAAGCTTTCTTT
j_call: TRBJ2-3; clone_size: -; d_call: -; v_call: TRBV18; cdr3_aa: CASSPQLEGYTDTQYF; cdr3_nt: TGTGCCAGCTCACCTCAATTGGAGGGATACACAGATACGCAGTATTTT
j_call: TRBJ2-7; clone_size: -; d_call: TRBD1; v_call: TRBV28; cdr3_aa: CASSLTGYHEQYF; cdr3_nt: TGTGCCAGCAGTTTGACAGGGTACCACGAGCAGTACTTC
j_call: TRBJ1-2; clone_size: -; d_call: -; v_call: TRBV2; cdr3_aa: CASTSLRQGYGYTF; cdr3_nt: TGTGCCAGCACTTCTCTCCGGCAGGGCTATGGCTACACCTTC
j_call: TRBJ2-2; clone_size: -; d_call: TRBD1; v_call: TRBV28; cdr3_aa: CASSTPGGRGELFF; cdr3_nt: TGTGCCAGCAGTACCCCAGGGGGTAGAGGGGAGCTGTTTTTT
j_call: TRBJ1-2; clone_size: -; d_call: -; v_call: TRBV10-2; cdr3_aa: CASMGGLNGYTF; cdr3_nt: TGCGCCAGCATGGGGGGATTAAATGGCTACACCTTC
j_call: TRBJ2-7; clone_size: -; d_call: -; v_call: TRBV7-8; cdr3_aa: CASSFGVLYEQYF; cdr3_nt: TGTGCCAGCAGCTTCGGGGTTCTCTACGAGCAGTACTTC
j_call: TRBJ2-1; clone_size: -; d_call: -; v_call: TRBV27; cdr3_aa: CASSFLGGSSYNEQFF; cdr3_nt: TGTGCCAGCAGTTTTCTTGGAGGGAGCTCCTACAATGAGCAGTTCTTC